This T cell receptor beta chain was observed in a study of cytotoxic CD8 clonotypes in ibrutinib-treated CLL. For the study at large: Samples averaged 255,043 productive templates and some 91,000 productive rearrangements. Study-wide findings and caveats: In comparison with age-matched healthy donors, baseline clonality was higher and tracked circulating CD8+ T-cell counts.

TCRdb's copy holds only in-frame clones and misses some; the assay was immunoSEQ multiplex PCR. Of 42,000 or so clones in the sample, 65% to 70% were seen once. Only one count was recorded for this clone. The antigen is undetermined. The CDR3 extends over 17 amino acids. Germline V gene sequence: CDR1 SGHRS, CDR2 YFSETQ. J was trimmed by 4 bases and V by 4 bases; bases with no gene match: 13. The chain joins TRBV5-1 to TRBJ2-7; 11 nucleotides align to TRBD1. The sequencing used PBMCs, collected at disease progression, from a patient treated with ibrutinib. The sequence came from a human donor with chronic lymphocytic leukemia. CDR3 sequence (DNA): TGCGCCAGCAGCAAAACCGCCGGACAGGGGGCAGGATACGAGCAGTACTTC. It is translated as CASSKTAGQGAGYEQYF.